This T cell receptor beta chain was found in a study of shared clonotypes between healthy human individuals. Across the whole study: The plates for each donor numbered three CD4 naive, three CD4 memory, two CD8 naive and one CD8 memory.

Generated by immunoSEQ multiplex PCR, the TCRdb table keeps only in-frame clones and is missing some. Of 2 million to 2.5 million clones listed, 90% to 96% are singletons. Negatively enriched CD4+ T cells were divided by CD45RA into naive and memory. This sequence was found in a man between 18 and 29 years old in good health. The material sequenced was naive CD4+ T cells sorted from blood. Subset: CD45RA+ positively selected.

CDR3 DNA sequence: TGCGCCAGCAGTCGAGCCTCCGGGACCCCCTACGAGCAGTACTTC. As protein: CASSRASGTPYEQYF. This chain joins TRBV23-1 and TRBJ2-7; D possibly uses TRBD1 or TRBD2 (5 bases each). TRBV23-1 is an ORF; its function is uncertain. Trimming took off 4 bases at V and 2 bases at J, with 15 bases between the two ends. The CDR3 has 15 amino acids.